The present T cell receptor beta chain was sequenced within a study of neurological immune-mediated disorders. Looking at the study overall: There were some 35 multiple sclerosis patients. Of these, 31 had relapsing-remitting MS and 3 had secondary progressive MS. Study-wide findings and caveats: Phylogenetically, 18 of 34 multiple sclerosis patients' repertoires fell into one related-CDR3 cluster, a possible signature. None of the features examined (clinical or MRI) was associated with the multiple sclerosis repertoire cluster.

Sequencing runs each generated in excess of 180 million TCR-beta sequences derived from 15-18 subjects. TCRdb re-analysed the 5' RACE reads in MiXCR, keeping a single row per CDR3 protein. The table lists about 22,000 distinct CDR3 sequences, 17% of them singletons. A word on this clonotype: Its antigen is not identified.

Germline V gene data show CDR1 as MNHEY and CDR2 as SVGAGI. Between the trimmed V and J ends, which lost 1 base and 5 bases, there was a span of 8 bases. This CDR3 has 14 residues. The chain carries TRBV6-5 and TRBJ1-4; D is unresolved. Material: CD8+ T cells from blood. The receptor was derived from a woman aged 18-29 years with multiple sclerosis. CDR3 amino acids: CASSYLGKNEKLFF. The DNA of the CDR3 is TGTGCCAGCAGTTACTTGGGCAAGAATGAAAAACTGTTTTTT.